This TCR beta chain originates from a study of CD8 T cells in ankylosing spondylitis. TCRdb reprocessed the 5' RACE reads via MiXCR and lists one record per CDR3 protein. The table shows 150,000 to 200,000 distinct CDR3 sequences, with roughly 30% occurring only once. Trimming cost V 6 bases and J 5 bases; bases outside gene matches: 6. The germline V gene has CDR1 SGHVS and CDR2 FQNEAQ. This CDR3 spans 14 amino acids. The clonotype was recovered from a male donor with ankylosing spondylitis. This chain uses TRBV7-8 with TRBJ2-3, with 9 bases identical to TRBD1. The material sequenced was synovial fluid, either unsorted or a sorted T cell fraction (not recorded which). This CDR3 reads CASRVQGALDTQYF. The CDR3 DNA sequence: TGTGCCAGCAGGGTACAGGGGGCATTAGATACGCAGTATTTT.